The 15 T cell receptor beta chains reported below all come from one sample, sequenced in a study of blood T cell repertoires in COVID-19. The method was immunoSEQ multiplex PCR; TCRdb's version includes in-frame clones alone and lacks a portion of them. The sample includes 150,000 to 200,000 clones, roughly 87% of them seen just once. Sequencing input: PBMCs or T cells enriched from blood (not recorded which). The receptors shown here come from a human donor with acute COVID-19. The donor label of this sample is uncertain.

The rearrangement links TRBV5-6 to TRBJ2-1; D gene unclear. V was trimmed by 4 bases and J by 9 bases, leaving 11 bases between them. The V gene's germline CDR1 is SGHDT and CDR2 YYEEEE. The CDR3 is made up of 12 amino acids. CDR3 region: CASSATVGEQFF. In DNA form, the CDR3 reads TGTGCCAGCAGCGCGACTGTGGGTGAGCAGTTCTTC. Together with reference TRBV5-6 and TRBJ2-1, the CDR3 gives the full variable domain: DAGVTQSPTHLIKTRGQQVTLRCSPKSGHDTVSWYQQALGQGPQFIFQYYEEEERQRGNFPDRFSGHQFPNYSSELNVNALLLGDSALYLCASSATVGEQFFGPGTRLTVL.

This clone was seen a few times. The V and J genes are TRBV29-1 and TRBJ1-1; a weak D match, TRBD1 (6 bases). The CDR3 is 13 amino acids. V lost 1 base and J 8 bases, leaving 14 bases between the germline ends. The germline CDR1 and CDR2 sequences are SQVTM and ANQGSEA. The CDR3 here is CSVEAGTTSEAFF. CDR3 DNA sequence: TGCAGCGTTGAAGCCGGGACAACCAGCGAAGCTTTCTTT.

In nucleotides, the CDR3 is TGTGCCAGCAGCGTTTTCCTCGGGGAGCTGTTTTTT. Its protein is CASSVFLGELFF. The chain employs TRBV9 and TRBJ2-2; unclear D gene. Per germline, CDR1 SGDLS and CDR2 YYNGEE. V was clipped by 2 bases and J by 7 bases, with 6 bases between them. This CDR3 has 12 residues.

This clone is a singleton in its sample. The gene calls are TRBV30 and TRBJ2-7; 11 positions agree with TRBD1. The CDR3 loop spans 15 amino acids. V trimming: 0 bases; J trimming: 6 bases; junction bases outside the gene matches: 7. CDR1 and CDR2 (germline): GTSNPN, SVGIG (reference sequence). The CDR3 DNA follows: TGTGCCTGGAGTGTACGAGGACAGGGGGCGTTCGAGCAGTACTTC. It codes for CAWSVRGQGAFEQYF.

The chain joins TRBV10-3 to TRBJ2-3; 13 positions agree with TRBD2. CDR1 is ENHRY, CDR2 SYGVKD, per germline. The length of the CDR3 is 17 residues. V shed 3 bases and J 3 bases; nucleotides not matched to a gene: 6. DNA of the CDR3: TGTGCCATCAGTGAAAGTCCGACTAGCGGGGGGACAGATACGCAGTATTTT. Translation: CAISESPTSGGTDTQYF.

V usage is TRBV5-4 and J usage is TRBJ2-7; tentative D call: TRBD1 (5 bases). This CDR3 has 12 amino acids. Germline V gene sequence: CDR1 SGHNT, CDR2 YYREEE (reference sequence). Trimming stripped 4 bases from V and 4 bases from J, with 9 bases between. The CDR3 sequence is CASSRDSYEQYF. Here the CDR3 DNA reads TGTGCCAGCAGCCGAGACAGTTACGAGCAGTACTTC. Drawing the rest from reference TRBV5-4 and TRBJ2-7, the complete variable domain is ETGVTQSPTHLIKTRGQQVTLRCSSQSGHNTVSWYQQALGQGPQFIFQYYREEENGRGNFPPRFSGLQFPNYSSELNVNALELDDSALYLCASSRDSYEQYFGPGTRLTVT.

The chain has TRBV11-1 and TRBJ1-1; TRBD1 agrees at 9 bases. CDR1 and CDR2 from the germline V gene are SGHAT and FQDESV (reference sequence). CDR3 size: 16 residues. Unmatched junction bases numbered 11, after V lost 7 bases and J lost 2 bases. CDR3 in amino acids: CASIPGQGGRNTEAFF. The CDR3 nucleotides read TGTGCCAGCATCCCGGGACAGGGAGGAAGAAACACTGAAGCTTTCTTT.

The chain employs TRBV5-4 and TRBJ2-2; 7 nucleotides line up with TRBD2. The CDR3 length is 14 residues. Unmatched junction bases numbered 3, after V lost 2 bases and J lost 5 bases. Germline V lookup: CDR1 SGHNT, CDR2 YYREEE (reference sequence). The CDR3 DNA follows: TGTGCCAGCAGCTTCGCCGGGGGGACCGGGGAGCTGTTTTTT. Encoded protein: CASSFAGGTGELFF.

V gene TRBV5-1 combines with J gene TRBJ1-1; 7 bases fit TRBD1. CDR1 and CDR2 from the germline V gene are SGHRS and YFSETQ. This CDR3 region has 14 residues. V lost 1 base, J lost 7 bases, and 7 bases stayed unmatched. The CDR3 here is CASSLSGTDNEAFF. The CDR3 coding sequence is TGCGCCAGCAGCTTGTCAGGGACAGACAATGAAGCTTTCTTT.

The chain is built from TRBV5-4 and TRBJ1-2; D is ambiguous. The V end was cut by 0 bases, the J end by 6 bases, with 9 bases between. CDR1 is SGHNT, CDR2 YYREEE, per germline (reference sequence). The CDR3 has 13 amino acids. Written as DNA, the CDR3 is TGTGCCAGCAGCTTGGATAGGGAGGATGGCTACACCTTC. Translation gives CASSLDREDGYTF.

The rearrangement links TRBV4-1 to TRBJ2-5; 12 bases fit TRBD2. J gave up 1 base and V 4 bases, and 1 base lay outside the gene matches. From germline, CDR1 is MGHRA and CDR2 YSYEKL. The CDR3 covers 15 residues. The CDR3 is CASSPSGGAQETQYF. The CDR3 region has the DNA TGCGCCAGCAGCCCTAGCGGGGGGGCCCAAGAGACCCAGTACTTC.

V usage is TRBV4-3 and J usage is TRBJ1-2, with a possible D match to TRBD1 (6 bases). This CDR3 has 15 residues. From germline, CDR1 is LGHNA and CDR2 YSLEER. The V gene lost 0 bases and the J gene lost 8 bases, with 16 bases spanning the gap. The CDR3 nucleotides are TGCGCCAGCAGCCAAGATCGGGGGGCGGAAAGAGGCTACACCTTC. Its protein product is CASSQDRGAERGYTF.

This chain joins TRBV9 and TRBJ2-1; TRBD1 might be the D (5 bases). V lost 4 bases and J 4 bases, leaving 18 bases between the germline ends. Looked up from germline, CDR1 is SGDLS and CDR2 is YYNGEE. CDR3 size: 16 residues. The CDR3 region has the DNA TGTGCCAGCAGCTTCAAGACAGAATCTATTTACAATGAGCAGTTCTTC. It encodes CASSFKTESIYNEQFF.

The chain has TRBV11-2 and TRBJ2-3; a possible D gene is TRBD1 (6 bases). Germline V gives CDR1 SGHAT, CDR2 FQNNGV. The CDR3 spans 17 residues. Trimming took 3 bases from V and 1 from J, leaving 17 bases between them. CDR3 in amino acids: CASSLRGTTPRTDTQYF. The CDR3 DNA sequence: TGTGCCAGCAGCTTGAGGGGGACCACCCCACGCACAGATACGCAGTATTTT.

This chain connects TRBV5-6 to TRBJ2-1, with 7 bases matching TRBD1. CDR1 and CDR2 (germline): SGHDT, YYEEEE. This CDR3 has 14 residues. The V segment lost 3 bases and the J segment 7 bases; nucleotides outside the gene matches: 7. This chain's CDR3 is CASSYEIRGNEQFF. In DNA form, the CDR3 reads TGTGCCAGCAGCTATGAGATCAGGGGGAATGAGCAGTTCTTC.